Listed here are 17 T cell receptor beta chains from one sample, sequenced in a study of blood T cell repertoires in COVID-19. Repertoires were generated with immunoSEQ multiplex PCR, while TCRdb's copy carries only in-frame clones and drops some. The sample has 65,000 to 90,000 clones, 83% seen once. Source material: peripheral blood. The receptors come from a woman over 75 with acute or convalescent COVID-19.

The V gene is TRBV7-9, the J gene TRBJ1-4; 9 nucleotides line up with TRBD1. The V segment lost 4 bases and the J segment 2 bases; nucleotides outside the gene matches: 8. The CDR3 totals 17 residues. Germline V lookup: CDR1 SEHNR, CDR2 FQNEAQ (reference sequence). DNA of the CDR3: TGTGCCAGCAGCTCGCACCGACAGGGGGGTACTAATGAAAAACTGTTTTTT. Translation: CASSSHRQGGTNEKLFF.

This sequence joins TRBV11-1 and TRBJ2-3, with 8 bases that match TRBD1. Germline V gene lookup returns CDR1 SGHAT and CDR2 FQDESV (reference sequence). The CDR3 runs 13 residues. V lost 5 bases to trimming and J lost 4 bases; unmatched junction nucleotides: 2. Written as DNA, the CDR3 is TGTGCCAGCAGCGCGACAGGGGCAGATACGCAGTATTTT. This translates into CASSATGADTQYF.

The gene calls are TRBV7-9 and TRBJ2-1; no reliable D call. CDR3 length: 12 residues. Trimming shortened V by 3 bases and J by 9 bases, and 9 bases separated the two germline ends. Germline-derived CDR1 and CDR2 are SEHNR and FQNEAQ (reference sequence). CDR3: CASSFEAVEQFF. DNA of the CDR3: TGTGCCAGCAGCTTTGAGGCAGTTGAGCAGTTCTTC.

The gene calls are TRBV4-3 and TRBJ1-1; the D gene is possibly TRBD1 (5 bases). The germline V gene encodes CDR1 LGHNA and CDR2 YSLEER. This CDR3 region has 17 residues. The V and J ends lost 1 base and 1 base respectively, with 16 bases between them. The CDR3 region is CASSQGRGRLGNTEAFF. Here the CDR3 DNA reads TGCGCCAGCAGCCAAGGGCGGGGCCGGCTGGGGAACACTGAAGCTTTCTTT.

The gene calls are TRBV19 and TRBJ1-4; 7 bases fit TRBD1. Germline V gene sequence: CDR1 LNHDA, CDR2 SQIVND (reference sequence). Unmatched junction bases numbered 7, after V lost 6 bases and J lost 3 bases. The CDR3 is 15 amino acids. CDR3 amino acids: CASSLGTASNEKLFF. CDR3 sequence (DNA): TGTGCCAGTAGCCTCGGGACAGCATCTAATGAAAAACTGTTTTTT.

The CDR3 loop is CASSLGGGMQETQYF. CDR3 DNA: TGTGCCAGCAGCTTAGGGGGAGGGATGCAAGAGACCCAGTACTTC. The V call is TRBV11-2, the J call TRBJ2-5, with 7 bases matching TRBD2. CDR1 and CDR2 from the germline V gene are SGHAT and FQNNGV. V dropped 1 base and J dropped 2; count of bases not matched to a gene: 4. The length of the CDR3 is 15 residues.

The chain combines TRBV9 with TRBJ2-7; no definite D call. The CDR3 consists of 14 residues. Per germline, CDR1 SGDLS and CDR2 YYNGEE. The V and J ends lost 4 bases and 5 bases respectively, with 16 bases between them. CDR3: CASSPSRIDNEQYF. The CDR3 nucleotides read TGTGCCAGCAGCCCATCACGTATCGACAACGAGCAGTACTTC.

This clone appeared a few times. The chain couples TRBV28 to TRBJ1-2; 12 nucleotides agree with TRBD1. V trimming: 2 bases; J trimming: 3 bases; junction bases outside the gene matches: 13. CDR1 MDHEN and CDR2 SYDVKM come from the germline V gene. The CDR3 is made up of 19 amino acids. CDR3 residues: CASSLPRDRGLLRDYGYTF. CDR3 bases: TGTGCCAGCAGTTTACCCAGGGACAGGGGGCTTTTGCGTGACTATGGCTACACCTTC.

This chain connects TRBV6-5 to TRBJ1-5, with D tentatively TRBD1 (6 bases). This CDR3 is built from 16 residues. V lost 2 bases and J lost 5, with 16 bases in between. Germline V gene sequence: CDR1 MNHEY, CDR2 SVGAGI. The CDR3 loop is CASSYAGTLYYQPQHF. The DNA for the CDR3 is TGTGCCAGCAGTTACGCCGGGACACTTTACTATCAGCCCCAGCATTTT.

The V call is TRBV6-2 or TRBV6-3, the J call TRBJ2-1, with TRBD1 matching 8 bases. Germline values: CDR1 MNHEY, CDR2 SVGEGT. The CDR3 spans 14 residues. Trimming cost V 5 bases and J 8 bases; bases outside gene matches: 8. This chain's CDR3 is CASSRQGAGHEQFF. The CDR3 nucleotides read TGTGCCAGCAGTCGCCAGGGGGCTGGTCATGAGCAGTTCTTC.

The J gene is TRBJ2-7, the V gene TRBV27, with TRBD1 as a possible D gene (6 bases). The CDR3 length is 15 residues. Trimming took off 2 bases at V and 1 base at J, with 12 bases between the two ends. Germline V gene sequence: CDR1 MNHEY, CDR2 SMNVEV (reference sequence). The CDR3 DNA sequence: TGTGCCAGCAGTTTAACAGGGACGGGTTCCTACGAGCAGTACTTC. Its protein is CASSLTGTGSYEQYF.

The V call is TRBV7-3, the J call TRBJ1-1; D gene unclear. Germline CDR1 is SGHTA and CDR2 is FQGTGA. V shed 5 bases and J shed 5 bases, with 15 bases lying between them. This CDR3 is built from 14 residues. CDR3 protein: CASSRSPAGTEAFF. The CDR3 nucleotides read TGTGCCAGCAGCAGGTCACCGGCGGGGACTGAAGCTTTCTTT.

This CDR3 reads CASSFQGAGGNTIYF. DNA for the CDR3: TGTGCCAGCAGCTTTCAGGGGGCTGGTGGAAACACCATATATTTT. This chain connects TRBV7-2 to TRBJ1-3, with TRBD1 matching over 8 bases. Per germline, CDR1 SGHTA and CDR2 FQGNSA. This CDR3 region has 15 residues. The trim removed 3 bases at V and 3 bases at J, leaving 4 bases unmatched.

The rearrangement uses TRBV6-6 and TRBJ1-1; D remains unclear. Germline V gene data show CDR1 as MNHNY and CDR2 as SVGAGI (reference sequence). The CDR3 consists of 15 residues. Between the trimmed V and J ends, which lost 4 bases and 1 base, there was a span of 13 bases. The CDR3: CASSSPYRENTEAFF. The CDR3 bases are TGTGCCAGCAGTTCCCCTTATCGGGAGAACACTGAAGCTTTCTTT.

Details on this clone: Other DNA sequences within the sample encode an identical CDR3. V gene TRBV28 combines with J gene TRBJ1-2; tentatively, D is TRBD1 (5 bases). CDR3 length equals 12 residues. The V end lost 2 bases, the J end lost 4 bases, and 5 bases lay between the germline ends. CDR1 and CDR2 from the germline V gene are MDHEN and SYDVKM. The CDR3 protein is CASSLRGYGYTF. CDR3 sequence (DNA): TGTGCCAGCAGTTTAAGGGGCTATGGCTACACCTTC.

This chain links TRBV28 with TRBJ2-5, with a tentative D call TRBD2 (7 bases). CDR1 is MDHEN, CDR2 SYDVKM, per germline. This CDR3 is 13 amino acids long. V lost 5 bases and J 7 bases, leaving 14 bases between the germline ends. In nucleotides, the CDR3 is TGTGCCAGCAGTCCGGGGGGCGTGGGGACCCAGTACTTC. This sequence encodes CASSPGGVGTQYF. Complete variable domain (other parts from reference TRBV28 and TRBJ2-5): DVKVTQSSRYLVKRTGEKVFLECVQDMDHENMFWYRQDPGLGLRLIYFSYDVKMKEKGDIPEGYSVSREKKERFSLILESASTNQTSMYLCASSPGGVGTQYFGPGTRLLVL.

The chain links TRBV12-3 or TRBV12-4 to TRBJ1-1, with unresolved D. Deletions cut 1 base from V and 4 bases from J, with 7 bases between. This CDR3 has 13 amino acids. CDR3 residues: CASSLEESTEAFF. In nucleotides, the CDR3 is TGTGCCAGCAGTTTAGAAGAGTCCACTGAAGCTTTCTTT.